Detailed here is one T cell receptor beta chain. These data come from a study of blood T cell repertoires in COVID-19. Overall study: COVID-19 samples collected from the United States, Italy and Spain covered acute and convalescent phases. T cells, B-cell-depleted T cells, or PBMCs provided the cDNA or gDNA that served as material.

Sequencing was performed with immunoSEQ multiplex PCR; in TCRdb, only in-frame clones are kept and a portion is missing. The sample lists around 79,000 clones, about nine tenths occurring once. Unmatched junction bases numbered 12, after V lost 3 bases and J lost 7 bases. This CDR3 comprises 16 residues. CDR1 is SGHRS and CDR2 is YFSETQ in the germline V gene. V usage is TRBV5-1 and J usage is TRBJ2-1; 8 bases are shared with TRBD1. This TCR derives from a human donor in a cohort sampled during active COVID-19. The specimen sequenced was peripheral blood. Here the CDR3 reads CASSSPGRGLWNEQFF. In DNA form, the CDR3 reads TGCGCCAGCAGCTCCCCCGGCAGGGGGCTATGGAATGAGCAGTTCTTC.